Sequencing of this T cell receptor beta chain was carried out in a study of low-dose radiotherapy and immunotherapy resistance in tumors. Covering alpha and beta chains, TRAV- and TRBV-specific primers were used for the first-strand cDNA. The authors ran 15 to 20 PCR cycles to amplify TCRs with a constant-region primer and V-primer adapter. MiXCR was run by TCRdb on the reads, yielding one entry per CDR3 protein. Of approximately 90,000 distinct CDR3 sequences listed, more than 8% were seen once; the top ten hold around 0.96%. Time point: before trial treatment. Ten or more counts support this clonotype. Germline trimming cut 4 bases from V and 3 bases from J; bases unmatched to any gene: 5. CDR1 is SEHNR, CDR2 FQNEAQ, per germline (reference sequence). This CDR3 contains 16 residues.

The chain couples TRBV7-9 to TRBJ2-7; the match to TRBD2 covers 14 bases. Sequenced material: PBMCs, taken before treatment. The TCR was taken from a male donor with prostate cancer. Here the CDR3 DNA reads TGTGCCAGCAGCTCGAGACTAGCGGGAGGGAACTACGAGCAGTACTTC. This encodes CASSSRLAGGNYEQYF. The full variable domain, its missing parts supplied by reference TRBV7-9 and TRBJ2-7, is DTGVSQNPRHKITKRGQNVTFRCDPISEHNRLYWYRQTLGQGPEFLTYFQNEAQLEKSRLLSDRFSAERPKGSFSTLEIQRTEQGDSAMYLCASSSRLAGGNYEQYFGPGTRLTVT.